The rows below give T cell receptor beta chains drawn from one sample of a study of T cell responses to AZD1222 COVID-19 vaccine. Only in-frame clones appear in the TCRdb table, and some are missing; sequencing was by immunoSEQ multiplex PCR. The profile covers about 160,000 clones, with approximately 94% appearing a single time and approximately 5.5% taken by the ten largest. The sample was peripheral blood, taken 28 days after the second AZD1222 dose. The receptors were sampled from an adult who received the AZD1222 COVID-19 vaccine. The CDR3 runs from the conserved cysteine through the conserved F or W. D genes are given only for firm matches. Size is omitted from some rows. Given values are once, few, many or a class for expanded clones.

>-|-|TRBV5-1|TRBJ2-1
TGCGCCAGCAGCTACACCGGGACATCGTACAATGAGCAGTTCTTC
CASSYTGTSYNEQFF
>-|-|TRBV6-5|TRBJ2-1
TGTGCCAGCGCTGCCTTCCGCTCCTACAATGAGCAGTTCTTC
CASAAFRSYNEQFF
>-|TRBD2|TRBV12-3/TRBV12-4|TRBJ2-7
TGTGCCAGCAGTTTTATTAGCGGGGGCCAGTACTTC
CASSFISGGQYF
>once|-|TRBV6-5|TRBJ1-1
TGTGCCAGCAGCCAAGGCGGGAACACTGAAGCTTTCTTT
CASSQGGNTEAFF
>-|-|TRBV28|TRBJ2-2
TGTGCCAGCAGTTTACCACGGATCAGCACCGGGGAGCTGTTTTTT
CASSLPRISTGELFF
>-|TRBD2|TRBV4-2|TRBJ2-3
TGTGCCAGCAGGCCTCATCCTAGCGGGAGGGGGACAGATACGCAGTATTTT
CASRPHPSGRGTDTQYF
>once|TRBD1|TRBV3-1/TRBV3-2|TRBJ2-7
TGTGCCAGCAGCCAAGTGACAGGGGGCAGCGGGAGACGCTACGAGCAGTACTTC
CASSQVTGGSGRRYEQYF
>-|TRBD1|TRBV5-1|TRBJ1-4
TGCGCCAGCAGCATCCCGGGACAGGGTGAAAAACTGTTTTTT
CASSIPGQGEKLFF
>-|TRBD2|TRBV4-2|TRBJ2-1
TGTGCCAGCAGCCAAGAAGCTAGCGGGAGGCTTGAGCAGTTCTTC
CASSQEASGRLEQFF
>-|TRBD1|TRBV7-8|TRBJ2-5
TGTGCCAGCAGCGCGGCGGACAGGGTTCGGGAGACCCAGTACTTC
CASSAADRVRETQYF
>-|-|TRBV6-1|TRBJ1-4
TGTGCCAGCAGTGAAGTGGGGGCTGTTGGAGAAAAACTGTTTTTT
CASSEVGAVGEKLFF
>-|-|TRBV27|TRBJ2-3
TGTGCCAGCAGTTGGTCGGGGTCAGATACGCAGTATTTT
CASSWSGSDTQYF
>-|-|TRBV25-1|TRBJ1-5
TGTGCCAAACCCCCTTCCAGATATAGCAATCAGCCCCAGCATTTT
CAKPPSRYSNQPQHF
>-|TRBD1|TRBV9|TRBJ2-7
TGTGCCAGCAGCGCGACAGGGCGCTACGAGCAGTACTTC
CASSATGRYEQYF
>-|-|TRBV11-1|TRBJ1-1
TGTGCCAGCAGCTTCCCGGACAGTGGCACTGAAGCTTTCTTT
CASSFPDSGTEAFF
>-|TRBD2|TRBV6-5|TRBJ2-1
TGTGCCAGCAGGGGGGGGACTAGCTCCTACAATGAGCAGTTCTTC
CASRGGTSSYNEQFF
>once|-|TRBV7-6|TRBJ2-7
TGTGCCAGCAGCCCCGCCGGGACCAGCCAGGAGCAGTACTTC
CASSPAGTSQEQYF
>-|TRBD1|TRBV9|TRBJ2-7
TGTGCCAGCTCCGGGACAGGGGCCTACGAGCAGTACTTC
CASSGTGAYEQYF